One sample yielded the 14 T cell receptor beta chains listed below, sequenced in a study of vaccination and CD4 T cells after COVID-19. Sequenced with the Oncomine TCR Beta short-read assay was DNA taken from cultured CD4+ T cells. TCRdb reprocessed the PCR reads via MiXCR and lists one record per CDR3 protein. The profile shows tens of thousands of distinct CDR3 sequences, more than 30% of them singletons. Time point indicated: late sampling 161 to 241 days after vaccination in three convalescent patients. Indicated treatment: roughly nine-day PBMC culture with coronavirus spike peptide pools or control peptides (ViraFEST assay). These receptors' targets are unknown. The material was CD4+ T cells from blood, cultured in vitro, obtained about 7 months after SARS-CoV-2 vaccination. All receptors come from a human donor who had recovered from COVID-19.

There are a few counts of this clonotype. This chain uses TRBV7-9 with TRBJ2-7; 7 bases are shared with TRBD2. CDR1 and CDR2 (germline): SEHNR, FQNEAQ (reference sequence). The CDR3 length is 15 residues. V was pared by 1 base and J by 3 bases, with 6 bases of the junction left unmatched. Written as DNA, the CDR3 is TGTGCCAGCAGCTTAGGCGAGCGGGGACGCTACGAGCAGTACTTC. Translation gives CASSLGERGRYEQYF.

This CDR3 is CASSQTAGGPGETQYF. DNA for the CDR3: TGTGCCAGCAGCCAAACAGCGGGGGGGCCGGGTGAGACCCAGTACTTC. The V gene is TRBV7-2, the J gene TRBJ2-5, with 10 nucleotides matching TRBD2. CDR3 size: 16 residues. The V gene's germline CDR1 is SGHTA and CDR2 FQGNSA. The J segment lost 5 bases and the V segment lost 5 bases, leaving 11 bases of the junction unmatched.

V is TRBV19 and J is TRBJ2-7; possibly TRBD1 for D (6 bases). This CDR3 has 14 residues. Per the germline V gene, CDR1 is LNHDA and CDR2 is SQIVND (reference sequence). V lost 1 base and J lost 3, with 10 bases in between. The CDR3 region has the DNA TGTGCCAGTAGTATAGGCAGGGGCATCTACGAGCAGTACTTC. It specifies CASSIGRGIYEQYF.

This clonotype has just a few counts. V and J are TRBV7-2 and TRBJ2-3; D might be TRBD2 (7 bases). Germline CDR1 and CDR2: SGHTA and FQGNSA. This CDR3 comprises 14 residues. The V end lost 6 bases, the J end lost 3 bases, and 13 bases lay between the germline ends. The CDR3 bases are TGTGCCAGCAGACGGGGGGCCCTTACAGATACGCAGTATTTT. The encoded protein is CASRRGALTDTQYF.

V and J are TRBV27 and TRBJ1-6; D remains ambiguous. Trimming stripped 0 bases from V and 8 bases from J, with 5 bases between. The CDR3 is 13 residues long. CDR1 is MNHEY and CDR2 is SMNVEV in the germline V gene (reference sequence). The CDR3 DNA reads as TGTGCCAGCAGTTTATCCCTTTATTCACCCCTCCACTTT. Residues: CASSLSLYSPLHF.

The genes are TRBV7-8 and TRBJ2-5; 14 positions match TRBD2. Germline-derived CDR1 and CDR2 are SGHVS and FQNEAQ. The CDR3 consists of 15 residues. The junction had 8 bases not matched to a gene; V was cut back by 5 bases and J by 9 bases. The CDR3 loop reads CASSAGLAGAPAQYF. Here the CDR3 DNA reads TGTGCCAGCAGCGCGGGACTAGCGGGGGCGCCGGCCCAGTACTTC.

This sequence joins TRBV21-1 and TRBJ2-7; TRBD2 is taken as the D call from the table, unchecked against the DNA. TRBV21-1 is noted as a pseudogene. This CDR3 contains 17 residues. CDR3 sequence reads: CASSRLAGYSPLGEQYF. CDR3 DNA sequence: TGTGCCAGCAGCAGACTAGCGGGGTATTCCCCCCTGGGGGAGCAGTACTTC.

J is TRBJ1-1 and V is TRBV20-1; no reliable D call. There are 15 residues in the CDR3. V lost 0 bases and J 0 bases, leaving 11 bases between the germline ends. The V gene's germline CDR1 is DFQATT and CDR2 SNEGSKA (reference sequence). The CDR3 sequence is CSARDARPMNTEAFF. The DNA for the CDR3 is TGCAGTGCTAGAGATGCCAGACCAATGAACACTGAAGCTTTCTTT.

The V and J genes are TRBV7-9 and TRBJ2-1, with 7 nucleotides matching TRBD2. The CDR3 totals 15 residues. Germline CDR1 and CDR2: SEHNR and FQNEAQ (reference sequence). The V segment lost 8 bases and the J segment 0 bases; nucleotides outside the gene matches: 7. As DNA, the CDR3 is TGTGCCAGCCCCGACGGGGGGAGCTCCTACAATGAGCAGTTCTTC. It specifies CASPDGGSSYNEQFF.

The chain carries TRBV11-3 and TRBJ1-1, with D perhaps matching TRBD1 (5 bases). V lost 1 base and J lost 3, with 21 bases in between. CDR1 is SGHNT and CDR2 is YENEEA in the germline V gene. The CDR3 loop spans 18 amino acids. CDR3 sequence: CASSLVGVWGIRDTEAFF. For the CDR3, the DNA is TGTGCCAGCAGCTTAGTAGGGGTATGGGGAATAAGAGACACTGAAGCTTTCTTT.

This clonotype was observed a few times. The V call is TRBV7-9, the J call TRBJ1-6, with 9 bases identical to TRBD1. Germline V gives CDR1 SEHNR, CDR2 FQNEAQ (reference sequence). The CDR3 totals 15 residues. Losses at the gene ends were 1 base for V and 15 bases for J; bases not matched to a gene: 10. CDR3 sequence: CASSLVGRDRERLHF. The CDR3, as DNA: TGTGCCAGCAGCTTAGTTGGGCGGGACAGGGAACGCCTCCACTTT.

This clonotype was detected a few times. The chain recombines TRBV6-2 or TRBV6-3 with TRBJ2-7; TRBD2 might be the D (6 bases). Germline V gene sequence: CDR1 MNHEY, CDR2 SVGEGT. With 2 bases removed from V and 2 bases from J, the gap between germline ends came to 19 bases. The CDR3 covers 17 residues. The CDR3 nucleotides are TGTGCCAGCAGTTACCCCGAGGGGACTCGAGGGGCCTACGAGCAGTACTTC. It encodes CASSYPEGTRGAYEQYF.

This rearrangement joins TRBV11-3 to TRBJ1-1; D gene ambiguous. The CDR3 has 14 residues. The ends were cut back, 4 bases at V and 2 bases at J, with 11 bases in the middle. Germline-derived CDR1 and CDR2 are SGHNT and YENEEA. CDR3 in amino acids: CASSSTGGNTEAFF. The CDR3 DNA reads TGTGCCAGCAGCTCGACTGGAGGTAACACTGAAGCTTTCTTT.

The rearrangement joins TRBV4-1 to TRBJ2-7; a possible D gene is TRBD2 (7 bases). The V end lost 2 bases, the J end lost 2 bases, and 22 bases lay between the germline ends. The V gene's germline CDR1 is MGHRA and CDR2 YSYEKL. This CDR3 has 18 residues. In DNA form, the CDR3 reads TGCGCCAGCAGCCAACTAGCCCTCTTGCGGGGGCCAACCTACGAGCAGTACTTC. It translates to CASSQLALLRGPTYEQYF.